This T cell receptor beta chain was captured in a study of tumor-infiltrating lymphocytes in localized non-small cell lung cancer. The table came from immunoSEQ multiplex PCR; TCRdb's copy has only in-frame clones and leaves some out. The sample includes approximately 13,000 clones, 70% to 90% of them seen just once. Germline V gene sequence: CDR1 SGHRS, CDR2 YFSETQ. CDR3 length: 15 residues. Trimming pared 0 bases from V and 4 bases from J, leaving 13 bases between. The receptor's source is a human donor with non-small cell lung cancer. The specimen was uninvolved lung tissue not adjacent to the tumor. The chain employs TRBV5-1 and TRBJ1-1, with D possibly TRBD1 on 6 matching bases. The CDR3 here is CASSLAPGAPTEAFF. The CDR3 DNA sequence: TGCGCCAGCAGCTTGGCCCCAGGGGCGCCCACTGAAGCTTTCTTT.